This passage covers 21 T cell receptor beta chains from one sample sequenced in a study of cytomegalovirus exposure and HLA in healthy donors. 13 Jbeta primers and 60 Vbeta primers were used for the PCR. Profiled with immunoSEQ multiplex PCR; TCRdb holds only in-frame clones, not every one. The sample yields over 80,000 clones, roughly three quarters seen once. Sequencing was performed on PBMCs. These receptor sequences come from a man in his forties or fifties in good health and CMV-seronegative.

The rearrangement uses TRBV5-1 and TRBJ1-6; D is unclear. Germline V lookup: CDR1 SGHRS, CDR2 YFSETQ. The CDR3 spans 14 residues. Trimming shortened V by 0 bases and J by 12 bases, and 13 bases separated the two germline ends. The DNA of the CDR3 is TGCGCCAGCAGCTTGGCCCGGGAGGGAGTACCCCTCCACTTT. It yields the protein CASSLAREGVPLHF.

In its sample, this clone was seen a few times. This rearrangement joins TRBV6-4 to TRBJ2-3; 8 bases map to TRBD2. The CDR3 spans 16 residues. Germline lookup yields CDR1 MRHNA and CDR2 SNTAGT. V lost 3 bases and J lost 0; bases outside the gene matches: 5. DNA for the CDR3: TGTGCCAGCAGTGAAATGAGCGGGGGAAGCACAGATACGCAGTATTTT. It specifies CASSEMSGGSTDTQYF.

The rearrangement links TRBV28 to TRBJ1-3, with 8 bases aligning to TRBD1. The germline V gene encodes CDR1 MDHEN and CDR2 SYDVKM. V shed 5 bases and J 0 bases; nucleotides not matched to a gene: 3. This CDR3 region has 15 residues. The CDR3 coding sequence is TGTGCCAGCAGTCCAGACAGGGGCTCTGGAAACACCATATATTTT. The encoded protein is CASSPDRGSGNTIYF.

This clone showed up just once. The chain couples TRBV2 to TRBJ2-7; no reliable D call. Between the trimmed V and J ends, which lost 11 bases and 1 base, there was a span of 12 bases. The germline V gene has CDR1 SNHLY and CDR2 FYNNEI. The CDR3 covers 12 residues. The CDR3 here is CALREESYEQYF. The CDR3 nucleotides read TGTGCCCTTAGAGAAGAGTCCTACGAGCAGTACTTC.

A word on this clone: This sample also contains other DNA sequences that code for the same CDR3. V usage is TRBV5-1 and J usage is TRBJ2-5, with 7 bases fitting TRBD1. J gave up 1 base and V 3 bases, and 3 bases lay outside the gene matches. In germline, CDR1 is SGHRS, CDR2 YFSETQ. The CDR3 runs to 14 residues. The chain's CDR3 is CASSSGTAQETQYF. The CDR3 coding sequence is TGCGCCAGCAGCTCTGGGACAGCCCAAGAGACCCAGTACTTC.

This clone was picked up a small number of times. The chain carries TRBV7-6 and TRBJ1-6, with 8 positions matching TRBD1. The germline CDR1 and CDR2 sequences are SGHVS and FNYEAQ. Trimming cost V 5 bases and J 14 bases; bases outside gene matches: 8. The CDR3 consists of 13 residues. The CDR3 reads CASSPGDRQTLHF. The CDR3 nucleotides read TGTGCCAGCAGCCCCGGGGACAGGCAAACCCTCCACTTT.

V usage is TRBV27 and J usage is TRBJ2-1; the match to TRBD1 covers 9 bases. The V gene's germline CDR1 is MNHEY and CDR2 SMNVEV (reference sequence). V dropped 2 bases and J dropped 16; count of bases not matched to a gene: 12. The CDR3 is made up of 14 amino acids. CDR3 coding DNA: TGTGCCAGCAGTTTAGGGGGACCGGGACAGGGCGCCTTCTTC. This encodes CASSLGGPGQGAFF.

The gene calls are TRBV7-3 and TRBJ1-1; tentatively, D is TRBD1 (5 bases). Between the trimmed V and J ends, which lost 0 bases and 3 bases, there was a span of 5 bases. CDR1 SGHTA and CDR2 FQGTGA come from the germline V gene. The CDR3 extends over 13 amino acids. CDR3 DNA sequence: TGTGCCAGCAGCTTAACAGGGGACACTGAAGCTTTCTTT. Protein product: CASSLTGDTEAFF.

This chain uses TRBV6-4 with TRBJ2-7; possible D gene TRBD2, 7 bases. CDR3 length equals 15 residues. Looked up from germline, CDR1 is MRHNA and CDR2 is SNTAGT. V lost 8 bases and J 4 bases, leaving 21 bases between the germline ends. CDR3 loop: CASGGGDQKRYEQYF. The CDR3 DNA follows: TGTGCCAGCGGAGGGGGGGACCAAAAAAGGTACGAGCAGTACTTC.

The chain joins TRBV5-1 to TRBJ2-5, with D possibly TRBD2 on 6 matching bases. The CDR3 has 15 residues. Trimming pared 3 bases from V and 0 bases from J, leaving 12 bases between. CDR1 is SGHRS and CDR2 is YFSETQ in the germline V gene. CDR3 protein: CASSYLRGYQETQYF. The CDR3 DNA is TGCGCCAGCAGCTACTTGCGGGGATACCAAGAGACCCAGTACTTC.

The chain links TRBV5-6 to TRBJ1-3, with no clear D. Germline V CDR1 and CDR2: SGHDT, YYEEEE. The CDR3 has 14 residues. The ends were cut back, 0 bases at V and 2 bases at J, with 6 bases in the middle. The CDR3, as DNA: TGTGCCAGCAGCTTGGTTCAAACTGGAAACACCATATATTTT. Translating gives CASSLVQTGNTIYF.

This clone was seen once. The CDR3 nucleotides are TGTGCCAGCAGCTCGACCCAGGGACAGATGAACACTGAAGCTTTCTTT. This translates into CASSSTQGQMNTEAFF. The chain joins TRBV7-6 to TRBJ1-1, with 7 bases matching TRBD1. The CDR3 loop spans 16 amino acids. V gave up 4 bases and J gave up 0 bases; unmatched junction bases: 8. Per the germline V gene, CDR1 is SGHVS and CDR2 is FNYEAQ.

This clone has just a few counts. The chain has TRBV30 and TRBJ1-3; tentatively, D is TRBD1 (5 bases). CDR1 is GTSNPN and CDR2 is SVGIG in the germline V gene (reference sequence). V was clipped by 1 base and J by 0 bases, with 10 bases between them. This CDR3 is 15 amino acids long. This CDR3 reads CAWSGQLISGNTIYF. The DNA for the CDR3 is TGTGCCTGGAGTGGACAGTTAATCTCTGGAAACACCATATATTTT.

This clone has a single count. The V gene is TRBV9, the J gene TRBJ1-2, with a possible D match to TRBD1 (6 bases). This CDR3 has 13 residues. CDR1 is SGDLS, CDR2 YYNGEE, per germline. Trimming stripped 0 bases from V and 9 bases from J, with 12 bases between. The CDR3, as DNA: TGTGCCAGCAGCGTAGGTGCCAGGGGTAGCTACACCTTC. It is translated as CASSVGARGSYTF.

The chain links TRBV6-5 to TRBJ2-2; 7 nucleotides agree with TRBD1. The germline V gene has CDR1 MNHEY and CDR2 SVGAGI. CDR3 size: 15 residues. J lost 4 bases, V lost 4 bases, and 6 bases had no gene match. CDR3 DNA: TGTGCCAGCAGTTTGTTGACAGGGCTCACCGGGGAGCTGTTTTTT. Its translation: CASSLLTGLTGELFF.

The chain joins TRBV11-2 to TRBJ1-4; perhaps TRBD1 as D (5 bases). Germline-derived CDR1 and CDR2 are SGHAT and FQNNGV. V lost 2 bases and J lost 7, with 11 bases in between. The CDR3 runs 14 residues. The CDR3 is CASSLPGVGEKLFF. The CDR3 DNA reads as TGTGCCAGCAGCTTACCGGGGGTGGGTGAAAAACTGTTTTTT.

This clone was found a few times. This chain joins TRBV9 and TRBJ2-3, with D maybe TRBD2 (5 bases). The CDR3 has 14 residues. The ends were cut back, 6 bases at V and 6 bases at J, with 17 bases in the middle. Germline V CDR1 and CDR2: SGDLS, YYNGEE. CDR3 sequence reads: CASTSQGGADTQYF. The CDR3 region has the DNA TGTGCCAGCACCTCTCAAGGAGGCGCCGATACGCAGTATTTT.

The chain carries TRBV28 and TRBJ1-2; D is perhaps TRBD1 (6 bases). In germline, CDR1 is MDHEN, CDR2 SYDVKM. V lost 7 bases to trimming and J lost 6 bases, with 18 bases between them. The CDR3 extends over 14 amino acids. This CDR3 reads CASKGNRALHGYTF. CDR3 DNA sequence: TGTGCCAGCAAGGGAAACAGGGCCCTGCATGGCTACACCTTC.

The chain joins TRBV5-1 to TRBJ1-4, with D maybe TRBD1 (5 bases). This CDR3 has 18 residues. The germline gives CDR1 SGHRS, CDR2 YFSETQ. Trimming removed 0 bases from V and 6 bases from J, with 21 bases in between. The DNA of the CDR3 is TGCGCCAGCAGCTTGGTCCCCCCGACGGCAGGGTCGGATGAAAAACTGTTTTTT. Protein sequence: CASSLVPPTAGSDEKLFF.

The table lists this clone with a few counts. This chain connects TRBV5-4 to TRBJ1-2; 7 nucleotides line up with TRBD1. V shed 3 bases, J shed 8 bases, and the junction held 4 bases outside the gene matches. Per the germline V gene, CDR1 is SGHNT and CDR2 is YYREEE (reference sequence). The CDR3 is 12 residues long. The CDR3 protein is CASSSRTGGYTF. The DNA of the CDR3 is TGTGCCAGCAGCTCTCGGACAGGCGGCTACACCTTC.

The V and J genes are TRBV7-9 and TRBJ2-7; TRBD2 matches 7 bases. Trimming took 6 bases from V and 2 from J; bases not matched to a gene: 10. The CDR3 is 15 residues long. Germline CDR1 reads SEHNR; CDR2 reads FQNEAQ (reference sequence). CDR3 DNA sequence: TGTGCCAGCAGTCCCCTGGGGGGGGTCGCCTACGAGCAGTACTTC. Translating it yields CASSPLGGVAYEQYF. Complete variable domain (other parts from reference TRBV7-9 and TRBJ2-7): DTGVSQNPRHKITKRGQNVTFRCDPISEHNRLYWYRQTLGQGPEFLTYFQNEAQLEKSRLLSDRFSAERPKGSFSTLEIQRTEQGDSAMYLCASSPLGGVAYEQYFGPGTRLTVT.